This TCR beta chain was identified during a study of CD8+ T cells in alopecia areata. For this clone: Its matching antigen is unknown.

Study-level results: Affected lesional scalp, above all in alopecia totalis/universalis, was more clonal than normal scalp.

Treatment here: oral pan-JAK inhibitor, 5-10 mg twice daily. cDNA prepared by RNA extraction and subsequent reverse transcription served as the template for sequencing. The table came from immunoSEQ multiplex PCR; TCRdb's copy has only in-frame clones and leaves some out. The sample lists around 150,000 clones; about three fifths were seen once. This sequence originates from a human donor with alopecia areata. Material: CD4+ T cells sorted from blood, obtained at week 4, from a patient treated with tofacitinib.

CDR3 protein: CASSPSGRLNQPQHF. DNA for the CDR3: TGTGCCAGCTCACCATCAGGCAGACTAAATCAGCCCCAGCATTTT. The rearrangement uses TRBV18 and TRBJ1-5; no clear D. This CDR3 is 15 amino acids long. Germline V CDR1 and CDR2: KGHSH, LQKENI. V was clipped by 2 bases and J by 4 bases, with 12 bases between them.